The entry that follows covers one T cell receptor beta chain sequence. This entry belongs to a study of blood T cell repertoires in COVID-19. Study-wide context: The United States, Italy and Spain supplied acute and convalescent COVID-19 samples. Sample material is recorded as cDNA or gDNA derived from T cells, B-cell-depleted T cells, or PBMCs.

Methods used by the authors: From reference gene primer amplification, estimates of nucleated cell counts were derived. This table comes from immunoSEQ multiplex PCR, and its TCRdb copy is limited to in-frame clones, with some not included. V and J calls and clone size are copied from that table; D and trimming were computed from the DNA. Among 100,000 to 120,000 clones, about 85% were seen once, and the ten largest hold more than 10%. The CDR3 has 16 amino acids. The V segment lost 4 bases and the J segment 2 bases; nucleotides outside the gene matches: 8. CDR1 is SGDLS, CDR2 YYNGEE, per germline. This clonotype originated in a human donor in a cohort sampled during active COVID-19. Specimen: peripheral blood. The chain links TRBV9 to TRBJ2-3, with 9 bases lining up with TRBD2. The chain's CDR3 is CASSRLAGTYTDTQYF. In DNA form, the CDR3 reads TGTGCCAGCAGCCGCCTAGCGGGGACTTACACAGATACGCAGTATTTT.